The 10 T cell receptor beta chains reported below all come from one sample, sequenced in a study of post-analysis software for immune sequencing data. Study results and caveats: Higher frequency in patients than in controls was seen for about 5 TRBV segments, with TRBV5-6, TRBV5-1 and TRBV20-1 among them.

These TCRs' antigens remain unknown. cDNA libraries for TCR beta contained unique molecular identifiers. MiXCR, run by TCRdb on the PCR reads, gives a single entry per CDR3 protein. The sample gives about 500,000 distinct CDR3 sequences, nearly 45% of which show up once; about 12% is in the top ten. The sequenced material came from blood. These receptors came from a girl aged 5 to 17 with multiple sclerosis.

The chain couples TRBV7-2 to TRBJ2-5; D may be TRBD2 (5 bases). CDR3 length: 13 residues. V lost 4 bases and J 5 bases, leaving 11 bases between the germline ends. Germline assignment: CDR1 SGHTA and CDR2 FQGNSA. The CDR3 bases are TGTGCCAGCAGCTCCGGCGGGTTGGAGACCCAGTACTTC. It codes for CASSSGGLETQYF.

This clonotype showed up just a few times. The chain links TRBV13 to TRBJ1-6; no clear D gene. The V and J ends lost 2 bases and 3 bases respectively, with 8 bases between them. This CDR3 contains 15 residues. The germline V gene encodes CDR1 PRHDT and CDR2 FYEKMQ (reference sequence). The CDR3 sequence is CASSLHPDYNSPLHF. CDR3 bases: TGTGCCAGCAGCTTACATCCAGACTATAATTCACCCCTCCACTTT.

CDR3 sequence (DNA): TGTGCCAGCAGGGAAAGGCGGACCACAGATACGCAGTATTTT. Translating it yields CASRERRTTDTQYF. The V and J genes are TRBV2 and TRBJ2-3; D uncertain. V shed 6 bases and J shed 2 bases, with 12 bases lying between them. Germline loops: CDR1 SNHLY, CDR2 FYNNEI. This CDR3 is 14 amino acids long.

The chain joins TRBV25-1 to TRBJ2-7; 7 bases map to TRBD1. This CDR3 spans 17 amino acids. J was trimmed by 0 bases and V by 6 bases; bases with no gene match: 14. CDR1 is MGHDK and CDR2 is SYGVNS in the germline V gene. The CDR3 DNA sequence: TGTGCCAGCAGGGCCCCCCCGGGACAGTCCAGCTCCTACGAGCAGTACTTC. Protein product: CASRAPPGQSSSYEQYF.

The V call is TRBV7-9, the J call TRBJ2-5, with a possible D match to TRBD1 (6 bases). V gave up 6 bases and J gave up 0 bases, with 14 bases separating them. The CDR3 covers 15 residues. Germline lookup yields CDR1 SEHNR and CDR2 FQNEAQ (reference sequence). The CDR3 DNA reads TGTGCCAGCAGAGCTGGGACAAAGTACCAAGAGACCCAGTACTTC. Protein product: CASRAGTKYQETQYF.

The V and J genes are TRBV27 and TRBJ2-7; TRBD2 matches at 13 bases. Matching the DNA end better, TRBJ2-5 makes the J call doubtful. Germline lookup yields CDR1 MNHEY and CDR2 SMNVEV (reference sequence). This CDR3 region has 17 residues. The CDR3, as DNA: TGTGCCAGCAGTTTCTTAGGACTAGCGGGAGAAGGGCGGACCCAGTACTTC. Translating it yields CASSFLGLAGEGRTQYF.

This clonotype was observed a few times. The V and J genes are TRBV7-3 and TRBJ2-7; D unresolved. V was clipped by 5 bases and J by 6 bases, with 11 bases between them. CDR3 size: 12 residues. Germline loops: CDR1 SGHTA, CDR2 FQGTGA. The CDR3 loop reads CASSTDGREQYF. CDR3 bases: TGTGCCAGCAGCACGGACGGACGCGAGCAGTACTTC.

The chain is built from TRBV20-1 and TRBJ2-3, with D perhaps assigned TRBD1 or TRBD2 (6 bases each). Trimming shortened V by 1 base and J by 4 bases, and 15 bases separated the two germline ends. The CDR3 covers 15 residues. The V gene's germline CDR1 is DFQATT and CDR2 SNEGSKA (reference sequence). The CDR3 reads CSARVRGRGADTQYF. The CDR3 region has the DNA TGCAGTGCTAGAGTTCGGGGGCGAGGGGCAGATACGCAGTATTTT.

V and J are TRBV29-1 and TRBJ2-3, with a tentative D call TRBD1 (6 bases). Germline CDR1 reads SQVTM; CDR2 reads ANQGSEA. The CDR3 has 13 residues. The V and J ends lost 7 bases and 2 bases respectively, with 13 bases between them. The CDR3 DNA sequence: TGCAGCGCCCCAGGGACATTCACAGATACGCAGTATTTT. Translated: CSAPGTFTDTQYF.

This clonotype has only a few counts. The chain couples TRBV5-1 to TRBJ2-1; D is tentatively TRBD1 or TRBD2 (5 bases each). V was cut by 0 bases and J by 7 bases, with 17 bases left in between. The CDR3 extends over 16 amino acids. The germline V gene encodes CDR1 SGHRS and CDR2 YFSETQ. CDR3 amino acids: CASSLALGESVNEQFF. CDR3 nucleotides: TGCGCCAGCAGCTTGGCTCTGGGGGAATCGGTAAATGAGCAGTTCTTC.